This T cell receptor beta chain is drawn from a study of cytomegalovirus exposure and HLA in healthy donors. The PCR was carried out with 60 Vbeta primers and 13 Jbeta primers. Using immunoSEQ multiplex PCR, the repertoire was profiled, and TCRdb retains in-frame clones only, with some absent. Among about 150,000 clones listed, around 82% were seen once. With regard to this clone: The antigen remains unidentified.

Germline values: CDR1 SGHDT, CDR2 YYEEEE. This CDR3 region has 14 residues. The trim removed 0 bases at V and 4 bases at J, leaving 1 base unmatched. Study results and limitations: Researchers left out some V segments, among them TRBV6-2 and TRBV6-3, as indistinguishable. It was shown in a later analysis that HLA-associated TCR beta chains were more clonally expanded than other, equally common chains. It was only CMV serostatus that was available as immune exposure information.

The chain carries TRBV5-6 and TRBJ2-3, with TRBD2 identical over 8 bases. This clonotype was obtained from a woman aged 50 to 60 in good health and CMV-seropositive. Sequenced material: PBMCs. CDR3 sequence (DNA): TGTGCCAGCAGCTTGGGGACTAGCCCAGATACGCAGTATTTT. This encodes CASSLGTSPDTQYF. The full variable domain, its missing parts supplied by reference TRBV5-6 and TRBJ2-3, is DAGVTQSPTHLIKTRGQQVTLRCSPKSGHDTVSWYQQALGQGPQFIFQYYEEEERQRGNFPDRFSGHQFPNYSSELNVNALLLGDSALYLCASSLGTSPDTQYFGPGTRLTVL.